The 15 T cell receptor beta chains given below trace back to one sample, sequenced in a study of blood T cells in healthy people across ages. Together with a sample-barcoded 5' primer, a J-beta primer mix was included in a second PCR lasting about 6 to 11 cycles. One entry per CDR3 protein, called by TCRdb with MiXCR from the 5' RACE reads. The sample includes fewer than 900,000 distinct CDR3 sequences, over 45% of them seen just once. Sequencing was performed on blood. The receptor source for this set is a woman aged 55 to 70 in good health.

This sequence joins TRBV15 and TRBJ2-4; 12 positions match TRBD2. Judging by the DNA end, TRBJ2-5 fits better; the J call may be wrong. Germline-derived CDR1 and CDR2 are LNHNV and YYDKDF (reference sequence). The CDR3 consists of 17 residues. The CDR3: CATSGLLAGGGRETQYF. CDR3 nucleotides: TGTGCCACCAGCGGGCTTCTAGCGGGAGGGGGGAGAGAGACCCAGTACTTC.

In this sample, this clonotype turned up a few times. The chain links TRBV11-1 to TRBJ2-5, with 7 bases lining up with TRBD1. Germline V gives CDR1 SGHAT, CDR2 FQDESV (reference sequence). The CDR3 has 15 amino acids. V lost 7 bases to trimming and J lost 3 bases; unmatched junction nucleotides: 11. Written as DNA, the CDR3 is TGTGCCAGCACCTACGGGACAGCGGTCGAAGAGACCCAGTACTTC. This encodes CASTYGTAVEETQYF.

The chain couples TRBV9 to TRBJ2-5; D possibly corresponds to TRBD2 (6 bases). The germline gives CDR1 SGDLS, CDR2 YYNGEE. The CDR3 loop spans 15 amino acids. Trimming took 0 bases from V and 11 from J, leaving 20 bases between them. The CDR3 DNA sequence: TGTGCCAGCAGCGTAGGAGGGACTTTTGGCCATGAGCAGTACTTC. Amino acids: CASSVGGTFGHEQYF.

The chain employs TRBV11-2 and TRBJ2-1, with TRBD2 matching over 12 bases. The V segment lost 10 bases and the J segment 0 bases; nucleotides outside the gene matches: 7. The CDR3 is 16 amino acids. CDR1 is SGHAT and CDR2 is FQNNGV in the germline V gene. CDR3 amino acids: CATSGRAGSSYNEQFF. The CDR3 nucleotides are TGTGCCACTAGCGGGAGGGCAGGGAGCTCCTACAATGAGCAGTTCTTC.

The rearrangement uses TRBV27 and TRBJ1-2; 9 bases map to TRBD1. CDR1 and CDR2 (germline): MNHEY, SMNVEV (reference sequence). V lost 5 bases, J lost 7 bases, and 8 bases stayed unmatched. The CDR3 length is 14 residues. The CDR3 nucleotides are TGTGCCAGCAGTACCACAGGGGGCGGTGGTGGCTACACCTTC. Protein product: CASSTTGGGGGYTF.

Comments on this clonotype: The junction departs from the called germline gene at one end, perhaps through a read error. The V call is TRBV4-3, the J call TRBJ1-2; 7 bases line up with TRBD1. Per the germline V gene, CDR1 is LGHNA and CDR2 is YSLEER. CDR3 length: 18 residues. The CDR3 loop is CAGSQTTGTLPSLYGYTF. The CDR3 DNA follows: TGCGCCGGCAGCCAAACGACAGGGACCCTACCATCCCTCTATGGCTACACCTTC.

The chain uses TRBV12-3 or TRBV12-4 and TRBJ2-7; 7 nucleotides match TRBD2. This CDR3 has 14 residues. J gave up 5 bases and V 7 bases, and 11 bases lay outside the gene matches. The CDR3 region is CASTWGGDVNEQYF. The CDR3 coding sequence is TGTGCCAGCACATGGGGGGGGGATGTCAACGAGCAGTACTTC.

In its sample, this clonotype was seen once. The V call is TRBV5-1, the J call TRBJ2-2, with a tentative D call TRBD2 (6 bases). The V gene lost 3 bases and the J gene lost 6 bases, with 9 bases spanning the gap. Per the germline V gene, CDR1 is SGHRS and CDR2 is YFSETQ. The CDR3 is made up of 13 amino acids. The CDR3 sequence: CASSWEAAGELFF. In DNA form, the CDR3 reads TGCGCCAGCAGCTGGGAGGCAGCCGGGGAGCTGTTTTTT.

This chain links TRBV15 with TRBJ2-7, with 7 bases that match TRBD2. CDR1 is LNHNV, CDR2 YYDKDF, per germline (reference sequence). V lost 5 bases to trimming and J lost 10 bases; unmatched junction nucleotides: 20. This CDR3 has 16 amino acids. CDR3 coding DNA: TGTGCCACCAGCGGATTTAAGTCGCGGGAGAGGGAGGCCCAGTACTTC. Translating it yields CATSGFKSREREAQYF.

This chain links TRBV20-1 with TRBJ2-1; D might be TRBD2 (6 bases). This CDR3 is 13 amino acids long. CDR1 is DFQATT, CDR2 SNEGSKA, per germline (reference sequence). V was pared by 6 bases and J by 7 bases, with 16 bases between. The CDR3 region has the DNA TGCAGTGCCACGAAGGCTAGCGAAAATGAGCAGTTCTTC. This codes for CSATKASENEQFF.

In this sample, this clonotype turned up a few times. The chain recombines TRBV20-1 with TRBJ2-7; 8 nucleotides match TRBD2. Trimming at V came to 2 bases and at J to 6 bases, leaving 6 bases not matched to a gene. Germline CDR1 is DFQATT and CDR2 is SNEGSKA (reference sequence). The CDR3 is made up of 13 amino acids. In DNA form, the CDR3 reads TGCAGTGCTAGACCAGCGGGAGAGCGCGAGCAGTACTTC. Translating gives CSARPAGEREQYF.

This clonotype appeared a single time. V gene TRBV29-1 combines with J gene TRBJ1-1, with TRBD1 as a possible D gene (6 bases). This CDR3 region has 14 residues. Germline values: CDR1 SQVTM, CDR2 ANQGSEA. The V gene lost 4 bases and the J gene lost 0 bases, with 12 bases spanning the gap. The CDR3 region is CSVVQGNMNTEAFF. The CDR3 DNA follows: TGCAGCGTTGTACAGGGTAACATGAACACTGAAGCTTTCTTT.

The sample holds a few counts of this clonotype. This may be a read error: a much more frequent sequence differs by one nucleotide. This chain uses TRBV2 with TRBJ2-1, with D perhaps matching TRBD2 (6 bases). V lost 4 bases and J 3 bases, leaving 16 bases between the germline ends. CDR3 length: 16 amino acids. Germline V gene data show CDR1 as SNHLY and CDR2 as FYNNEI. The CDR3 sequence: CASSAPGRAGYNEQFF. The CDR3 DNA reads as TGTGCCAGCAGTGCTCCTGGACGAGCGGGCTACAATGAGCAGTTCTTC.

This clonotype was observed a handful of times. CDR3 protein: CASSYVSGWTDTQYF. In DNA form, the CDR3 reads TGTGCCAGCAGTTACGTGTCCGGATGGACAGATACGCAGTATTTT. The chain carries TRBV6-2 or TRBV6-3 and TRBJ2-3; no reliable D call. The CDR3 runs to 15 residues. Germline CDR1 MNHEY, CDR2 SVGEGT. Trimming cost V 2 bases and J 3 bases, with 12 bases left between them.

Note on this clonotype: One junction end disagrees with the germline gene, perhaps due to a read error. J is TRBJ2-5 and V is TRBV15; 7 nucleotides agree with TRBD2. Germline CDR1 is LNHNV and CDR2 is YYDKDF (reference sequence). The length of the CDR3 is 16 residues. The CDR3 nucleotides read TGTGCCGCCAGCAGAGGTGGCGGGAGAGGGAAAGAGACCCAGTACTTC. As protein: CAASRGGGRGKETQYF.